The 24 T cell receptor beta chains below come from one sample, sequenced in a study of T cells in Graves' hyperthyroidism and ophthalmopathy. Amplification yielded TCR beta CDR3 regions, with RNA transcripts as the source. Initially, a first-round RT-PCR of the TCR CDR3 employed the HTBI primer set. TCRdb ran MiXCR on the multiplex PCR reads and lists one entry per CDR3 protein. The sample yields hundreds of thousands of distinct CDR3 sequences, under 60% seen once. What was sequenced was peripheral blood or thyroid tissue (not recorded which). These TCRs come from a woman aged 18-29 years with Graves' hyperthyroidism.

On this clonotype itself: This may arise from a read error, as a much more abundant clone is one base away. The chain is built from TRBV25-1 and TRBJ1-1; TRBD1 might be the D (6 bases). V shed 6 bases and J shed 5 bases, with 16 bases lying between them. Germline assignment: CDR1 MGHDK and CDR2 SYGVNS. This CDR3 spans 14 amino acids. The CDR3 DNA reads as TGTGCCAGCAGCCGACTTGGGGGCGAGACTGAAGCTTTCTTT. This translates into CASSRLGGETEAFF. Full variable domain (outside the CDR3, taken from reference TRBV25-1 and TRBJ1-1): EADIYQTPRYLVIGTGKKITLECSQTMGHDKMYWYQQDPGMELHLIHYSYGVNSTEKGDLSSESTVSRIRTEHFPLTLESARPSHTSQYLCASSRLGGETEAFFGQGTRLTVV.

The chain employs TRBV25-1 and TRBJ1-2; TRBD1 aligns across 7 bases. In germline, CDR1 is MGHDK, CDR2 SYGVNS. Losses at the gene ends were 11 bases for V and 0 bases for J; bases not matched to a gene: 3. The CDR3 sequence is 12 residues long. In DNA, the CDR3 is TGTGCCGGGACAGTCGCTAACTATGGCTACACCTTC. It is translated as CAGTVANYGYTF.

Concerning this clonotype itself: This sequence may be a read error, since a much larger clone differs from it by one base. This chain connects TRBV2 to TRBJ1-4; possibly TRBD1 for D (6 bases). The CDR3 is 15 amino acids. Germline CDR1 and CDR2: SNHLY and FYNNEI. The V end was cut by 4 bases, the J end by 6 bases, with 15 bases between. In DNA, the CDR3 is TGTGCCAGCAGTGGCCTCACAGGGAAGTATGAAAAACTGTTTTTT. Translating it yields CASSGLTGKYEKLFF.

The table lists this clonotype with a few counts. The chain is built from TRBV2 and TRBJ2-3; D is uncertain. The length of the CDR3 is 12 residues. V gave up 4 bases and J gave up 5 bases, with 7 bases separating them. CDR1 is SNHLY and CDR2 is FYNNEI in the germline V gene. CDR3 nucleotides: TGTGCCAGCAGTGGGTCTCAAGATACGCAGTATTTT. Encoded protein: CASSGSQDTQYF.

This chain joins TRBV2 and TRBJ1-6; possibly TRBD1 for D (6 bases). This CDR3 comprises 16 residues. Trimming took 3 bases from V and 7 from J, leaving 16 bases between them. Germline assignment: CDR1 SNHLY and CDR2 FYNNEI. The CDR3 sequence is CASSERDTGGNSPLHF. The CDR3 nucleotides read TGTGCCAGCAGTGAGCGGGACACCGGGGGCAATTCACCCCTCCACTTT.

The rearrangement joins TRBV19 to TRBJ2-2; TRBD1 matches at 9 bases. Germline trimming cut 5 bases from V and 4 bases from J; bases unmatched to any gene: 2. This CDR3 comprises 14 residues. Germline V gene data show CDR1 as LNHDA and CDR2 as SQIVND (reference sequence). The CDR3 here is CASSVQGATGELFF. The DNA for the CDR3 is TGTGCCAGTAGTGTACAGGGGGCCACCGGGGAGCTGTTTTTT.

This clonotype was detected only a few times. J is TRBJ2-7 and V is TRBV12-3 or TRBV12-4, with a weak D call TRBD2 (5 bases). The CDR3 sequence is 15 residues long. V dropped 2 bases and J dropped 0 bases, with 11 bases sitting between them. CDR3 sequence: CASSLIGGLSYEQYF. The DNA of the CDR3 is TGTGCCAGCAGTTTAATCGGCGGACTCTCCTACGAGCAGTACTTC.

The rearrangement joins TRBV7-9 to TRBJ2-7, with D possibly called TRBD1 or TRBD2 (5 bases each). The CDR3 spans 12 residues. The germline CDR1 and CDR2 sequences are SEHNR and FQNEAQ (reference sequence). Trimming stripped 5 bases from V and 6 bases from J, with 11 bases between. CDR3 sequence reads: CASSQMRGEQYF. The DNA for the CDR3 is TGTGCCAGCAGCCAAATGAGGGGCGAGCAGTACTTC.

This clonotype appeared a few times. This chain joins TRBV9 and TRBJ2-5; TRBD1 matches at 7 bases. This CDR3 has 13 residues. Looked up from germline, CDR1 is SGDLS and CDR2 is YYNGEE. V lost 4 bases, J lost 4 bases, and 4 bases stayed unmatched. The CDR3 sequence: CASSKRQGETQYF. In nucleotides, the CDR3 is TGTGCCAGCAGCAAAAGACAGGGAGAGACCCAGTACTTC.

On this clonotype: One junction end does not reproduce the germline sequence, and a read error may be involved. The V gene is TRBV10-1, the J gene TRBJ1-6, with a possible D match to TRBD1 (5 bases). Germline V gene data show CDR1 as WNHNN and CDR2 as SYGVQD (reference sequence). The CDR3 is 16 residues long. In DNA form, the CDR3 reads TGTGCCAGCAGTACAAACGGTTTAGGGGATAATTCACCCCTCCACTTT. This sequence encodes CASSTNGLGDNSPLHF.

This clonotype was detected only a few times. The chain joins TRBV7-9 to TRBJ2-2; D is ambiguous. Germline V gene sequence: CDR1 SEHNR, CDR2 FQNEAQ (reference sequence). The germline V and J ends were trimmed by 5 bases and 7 bases, with 11 bases remaining between them. The CDR3 sequence is 13 residues long. The CDR3 protein is CASSQDLLGELFF. The CDR3 coding sequence is TGTGCCAGCAGCCAAGATCTCCTCGGGGAGCTGTTTTTT. Full variable domain (outside the CDR3, taken from reference TRBV7-9 and TRBJ2-2): DTGVSQNPRHKITKRGQNVTFRCDPISEHNRLYWYRQTLGQGPEFLTYFQNEAQLEKSRLLSDRFSAERPKGSFSTLEIQRTEQGDSAMYLCASSQDLLGELFFGEGSRLTVL.

This clonotype showed up just a few times. The J gene is TRBJ2-7, the V gene TRBV5-1, with TRBD1 identical over 8 bases. V was clipped by 7 bases and J by 4 bases; unmatched bases: 13. This CDR3 is 15 amino acids long. In germline, CDR1 is SGHRS, CDR2 YFSETQ. CDR3 bases: TGCGCCAGCGCATTCCGCAGGGACAGGTTGTACGAGCAGTACTTC. Its protein is CASAFRRDRLYEQYF.

A word on this clonotype: This could be a read error, since a much larger clone is one nucleotide away. The genes are TRBV7-2 and TRBJ1-6; 7 nucleotides match TRBD1. Germline CDR1 and CDR2: SGHTA and FQGNSA. The CDR3 totals 14 residues. For the CDR3, the DNA is TGTGCCGGCAGCAATACGAGGGGGCTTTCACCCCTCCACTTT. It specifies CAGSNTRGLSPLHF.

This chain uses TRBV20-1 with TRBJ2-7, with TRBD2 matching 7 bases. Germline CDR1 reads DFQATT; CDR2 reads SNEGSKA (reference sequence). The CDR3 has 14 amino acids. Trimming took 3 bases from V and 3 from J; bases not matched to a gene: 8. The chain's CDR3 is CSARNSGPRYEQYF. The CDR3 bases are TGCAGTGCTAGGAATAGCGGGCCGCGCTACGAGCAGTACTTC.

V and J are TRBV9 and TRBJ2-7; the D call may be TRBD1 or TRBD2 (5 bases each). Per the germline V gene, CDR1 is SGDLS and CDR2 is YYNGEE. The germline V and J ends were trimmed by 4 bases and 3 bases, with 20 bases remaining between them. The CDR3 is 16 amino acids. In nucleotides, the CDR3 is TGTGCCAGCAGCTTGGGGGTCCCTGAATCCATCTACGAGCAGTACTTC. The encoded protein is CASSLGVPESIYEQYF.

This chain connects TRBV4-3 to TRBJ2-7, with TRBD2 matching over 11 bases. Trimming cost V 0 bases and J 0 bases; bases outside gene matches: 10. From germline, CDR1 is LGHNA and CDR2 YSLEER. The CDR3 loop spans 19 amino acids. DNA for the CDR3: TGCGCCAGCAGCCAAGATCAAACTAGCGGGAGAGCGTCCTCCTACGAGCAGTACTTC. This encodes CASSQDQTSGRASSYEQYF.

The rearrangement links TRBV7-6 to TRBJ2-7; either TRBD1 or TRBD2 may supply D (5 bases each). Germline V lookup: CDR1 SGHVS, CDR2 FNYEAQ. V lost 6 bases, J lost 3 bases, and 12 bases lay in between. The CDR3 is made up of 13 amino acids. The CDR3 DNA follows: TGTGCCAGCAGTTGGGGGTACTTCTACGAGCAGTACTTC. This encodes CASSWGYFYEQYF. Supplemented by reference TRBV7-6 and TRBJ2-7, the full variable domain reads GAGVSQSPRYKVTKRGQDVALRCDPISGHVSLYWYRQALGQGPEFLTYFNYEAQQDKSGLPNDRFSAERPEGSISTLTIQRTEQRDSAMYRCASSWGYFYEQYFGPGTRLTVT.

This clonotype showed up just a few times. The chain carries TRBV7-6 and TRBJ1-4, with D hard to call. The CDR3 sequence is 13 residues long. CDR1 is SGHVS and CDR2 is FNYEAQ in the germline V gene. Trimming took 2 bases from V and 8 from J, leaving 9 bases between them. The DNA for the CDR3 is TGTGCCAGCAGCTTAAGGGTGGCGGAAAAACTGTTTTTT. Translating it yields CASSLRVAEKLFF.

This clonotype was found a few times. The chain combines TRBV19 with TRBJ1-6; the D is unclear. There are 15 residues in the CDR3. V shed 7 bases and J shed 0 bases, with 10 bases lying between them. In germline, CDR1 is LNHDA, CDR2 SQIVND (reference sequence). CDR3 region: CASNGGSSYNSPLHF. CDR3 DNA: TGTGCCAGTAACGGAGGGTCCTCCTATAATTCACCCCTCCACTTT.

The table lists this clonotype with many counts. The V call is TRBV10-3, the J call TRBJ1-6; 10 bases fit TRBD1. The germline V gene encodes CDR1 ENHRY and CDR2 SYGVKD. The CDR3 is 12 amino acids. The J segment lost 10 bases and the V segment lost 10 bases, leaving 4 bases of the junction unmatched. The chain's CDR3 is CATRQGASPLHF. In DNA, the CDR3 is TGTGCCACGAGACAGGGGGCGTCACCCCTCCACTTT.

The DNA of the CDR3 is TGTGCCAGCACCAACCGGGCCGGGACTCTCTCCTACGAGCAGTACTTC. Translation: CASTNRAGTLSYEQYF. The rearrangement joins TRBV6-1 to TRBJ2-7; the D gene is possibly TRBD2 (6 bases). CDR3 length equals 16 residues. The germline V gene encodes CDR1 MNHNS and CDR2 SASEGT. V lost 7 bases, J lost 0 bases, and 19 bases lay in between.

V and J are TRBV25-1 and TRBJ1-2, with D possibly being TRBD1 (5 bases). V was clipped by 4 bases and J by 10 bases, with 28 bases between them. Germline-derived CDR1 and CDR2 are MGHDK and SYGVNS. The CDR3 has 17 amino acids. The CDR3 protein is CASSARNGGTADEDYTF. The CDR3 DNA follows: TGTGCCAGCAGTGCTAGAAACGGGGGGACGGCTGATGAGGACTACACCTTC.

This clonotype was picked up many times. The chain recombines TRBV12-3 or TRBV12-4 with TRBJ1-2; D possibly corresponds to TRBD1 (6 bases). V was cut by 4 bases and J by 8 bases, with 14 bases left in between. This CDR3 is built from 13 residues. The DNA of the CDR3 is TGTGCCAGCAGTTCCCCGTACAGGGAGGGCTACACCTTC. Amino acids: CASSSPYREGYTF.

This clonotype was seen a single time. The rearrangement links TRBV11-2 to TRBJ2-7, with 12 bases that match TRBD2. Germline CDR1 reads SGHAT; CDR2 reads FQNNGV. The V and J ends lost 3 bases and 6 bases, in that order; junction bases with no gene match: 6. This CDR3 comprises 15 residues. CDR3 in DNA: TGTGCCAGCAGCTTGACTAGCGGGAGTACGTTCGAGCAGTACTTC. Encoded protein: CASSLTSGSTFEQYF.